The 28 T cell receptor beta chains below all came from one sample that was sequenced in a study of CXCR3-negative and CXCR3-positive naive CD8 T cells. Overall study results and limits: Compared with CXCR3-negative naive cells, CXCR3-positive naive cells showed more hydrophobic TRB CDR3s.

5' RACE with UMI labels generated the TRB cDNA libraries. TCRdb reprocessed the 5' RACE reads, keeping one entry per CDR3 protein, no DNA. The data include tens of thousands of distinct CDR3 sequences; the top ten clones carry about 0.78%. The antigens for these receptors are not known. The sequenced sample consisted of naive CXCR3+ CD8+ T cells from blood. Subset here: CD45RO-CCR7+CD27+CD95- naive CD8+ T cells expressing CXCR3 (TNR3+). These receptors came from a human donor in good health. Some clones in this sample may be carry-over from other donors' samples.

The chain employs TRBV7-2 and TRBJ1-4; TCRdb lists TRBD1, though no DNA is available to test this call. Per germline, CDR1 SGHTA and CDR2 FQGNSA. CDR3 length: 15 residues. The CDR3 loop reads CASSTRGWDAEKLFF.

The V call is TRBV2, the J call TRBJ2-4; TCRdb designates TRBD2, a call that cannot be tested without DNA. CDR3 size: 15 residues. Germline loops: CDR1 SNHLY, CDR2 FYNNEI. The CDR3 reads CASSEATGGGNIQYF.

The rearrangement uses TRBV7-2 and TRBJ1-2. The germline CDR1 and CDR2 sequences are SGHTA and FQGNSA. This CDR3 has 14 amino acids. This CDR3 reads CASSLMGSDYGYTF. The complete variable domain, with remaining parts taken from reference TRBV7-2 and TRBJ1-2, reads GAGVSQSPSNKVTEKGKDVELRCDPISGHTALYWYRQSLGQGLEFLIYFQGNSAPDKSGLPSDRFSAERTGGSVSTLTIQRTQQEDSAVYLCASSLMGSDYGYTFGSGTRLTVV.

V usage is TRBV3-1 and J usage is TRBJ2-3. The CDR3 runs to 13 residues. CDR1 is LGHDT and CDR2 is YNNKEL in the germline V gene (reference sequence). The CDR3 sequence is CASTTAASDTQYF.

The CDR3 loop is CASSLQGINQPQHF. The genes are TRBV7-8 and TRBJ1-5; TCRdb indicates TRBD1, and absent DNA this call remains unverified. Germline-derived CDR1 and CDR2 are SGHVS and FQNEAQ. The CDR3 runs to 14 residues.

The V call is TRBV18, the J call TRBJ1-1. CDR1 KGHSH and CDR2 LQKENI come from the germline V gene. The CDR3 is made up of 14 amino acids. The chain's CDR3 is CASSPGGVNTEAFF.

The V and J genes are TRBV4-1 and TRBJ1-2. The CDR3 length is 15 residues. CDR1 is MGHRA and CDR2 is YSYEKL in the germline V gene. The CDR3 spells CASSQDGWEDYGYTF.

V usage is TRBV12-3 or TRBV12-4 and J usage is TRBJ1-2; the D gene TCRdb calls, TRBD1, cannot be checked with no DNA. This CDR3 contains 14 residues. This CDR3 reads CASSPSTGIEGYTF.

J is TRBJ1-5 and V is TRBV15; TCRdb returns TRBD1, unconfirmable since there is no DNA. CDR3 length: 15 amino acids. The V gene's germline CDR1 is LNHNV and CDR2 YYDKDF (reference sequence). The chain's CDR3 is CATSRTRTPNGPQHF.

The rearrangement uses TRBV29-1 and TRBJ2-3. Germline V gene lookup returns CDR1 SQVTM and CDR2 ANQGSEA. The CDR3 loop spans 14 amino acids. The CDR3 loop reads CSVEVAGYTDTQYF.

V gene TRBV29-1 combines with J gene TRBJ1-2. The CDR3 totals 12 residues. Germline values: CDR1 SQVTM, CDR2 ANQGSEA. The chain's CDR3 is CSGVETNYGYTF.

The rearrangement uses TRBV7-9 and TRBJ2-7. Germline V gives CDR1 SEHNR, CDR2 FQNEAQ (reference sequence). CDR3 length: 14 amino acids. This chain's CDR3 is CASSFSDGMDEQYF.

The CDR3 loop is CASTAKIDTQYF. The chain recombines TRBV28 with TRBJ2-3; TCRdb indicates TRBD2, and absent DNA this call remains unverified. Germline-derived CDR1 and CDR2 are MDHEN and SYDVKM. The CDR3 loop spans 12 amino acids.

This chain connects TRBV6-2 or TRBV6-3 to TRBJ2-2; TCRdb returns TRBD1, unconfirmable since there is no DNA. The CDR3 totals 13 residues. Per germline, CDR1 MNHEY and CDR2 SVGEGT. The CDR3 protein is CSSSLQGTGELFF.

V and J are TRBV12-3 or TRBV12-4 and TRBJ2-7; the D gene TCRdb calls, TRBD2, cannot be checked with no DNA. The CDR3 is 14 residues long. The CDR3 protein is CASSHPGLGGEQYF.

The chain recombines TRBV12-3 or TRBV12-4 with TRBJ1-2; TCRdb picks TRBD1, but there is no DNA to check that call. This CDR3 region has 15 residues. CDR3: CASSTYRGENYVYTF.

J is TRBJ2-7 and V is TRBV12-3 or TRBV12-4; checking the TCRdb D call of TRBD2 is not possible without DNA. The CDR3 loop spans 14 amino acids. The CDR3 protein is CASSLGGPRYEQYF.

V is TRBV11-2 and J is TRBJ2-1; TCRdb picks TRBD1, but there is no DNA to check that call. This CDR3 has 15 amino acids. Germline loops: CDR1 SGHAT, CDR2 FQNNGV. The CDR3 here is CASSLASQGYNEQFF. Complete variable domain (other parts from reference TRBV11-2 and TRBJ2-1): EAGVAQSPRYKIIEKRQSVAFWCNPISGHATLYWYQQILGQGPKLLIQFQNNGVVDDSQLPKDRFSAERLKGVDSTLKIQPAKLEDSAVYLCASSLASQGYNEQFFGPGTRLTVL.

The rearrangement uses TRBV4-2 and TRBJ2-1; checking the TCRdb D call of TRBD2 is not possible without DNA. The CDR3 runs to 18 residues. Germline V CDR1 and CDR2: LGHNA, YNFKEQ. CDR3 protein: CASSPNPHTQSSYNEQFF.

The chain uses TRBV14 and TRBJ2-7; TCRdb's D gene call, TRBD1, goes unchecked for lack of DNA. Looked up from germline, CDR1 is SGHDN and CDR2 is FVKESK. The CDR3 runs to 15 residues. The CDR3 spells CAGSPWGRSTYEQYF.

J is TRBJ1-1 and V is TRBV19; TCRdb reports TRBD1, a call that lacks DNA to check it against. The germline V gene encodes CDR1 LNHDA and CDR2 SQIVND (reference sequence). The CDR3 runs 16 residues. This CDR3 is CASSPGTGVLNTEAFF. Complete variable domain (other parts from reference TRBV19 and TRBJ1-1): DGGITQSPKYLFRKEGQNVTLSCEQNLNHDAMYWYRQDPGQGLRLIYYSQIVNDFQKGDIAEGYSVSREKKESFPLTVTSAQKNPTAFYLCASSPGTGVLNTEAFFGQGTRLTVV.

The chain is built from TRBV7-2 and TRBJ1-4. CDR3 length: 14 amino acids. Germline CDR1 SGHTA, CDR2 FQGNSA. This chain's CDR3 is CASSPPSDNEKLFF. The full variable domain, rest sourced from reference TRBV7-2 and TRBJ1-4, is GAGVSQSPSNKVTEKGKDVELRCDPISGHTALYWYRQSLGQGLEFLIYFQGNSAPDKSGLPSDRFSAERTGGSVSTLTIQRTQQEDSAVYLCASSPPSDNEKLFFGSGTQLSVL.

This sequence joins TRBV7-7 and TRBJ2-3. The germline CDR1 and CDR2 sequences are SSHAT and FNYEAQ (reference sequence). The length of the CDR3 is 14 residues. The CDR3 sequence: CASSSDGGTDTQYF.

The chain couples TRBV5-1 to TRBJ2-7; absent DNA, TCRdb's TRBD1 call cannot be checked. Germline-derived CDR1 and CDR2 are SGHRS and YFSETQ. The CDR3 runs to 13 residues. Here the CDR3 reads CARSWTGADEQYF.

This rearrangement joins TRBV28 to TRBJ1-1. Germline V gene lookup returns CDR1 MDHEN and CDR2 SYDVKM. CDR3 length: 11 amino acids. CDR3 protein: CASKRVTEAFF.

This clonotype is classed as medium-sized by frequency. The chain uses TRBV5-1 and TRBJ2-1. Germline V gene data show CDR1 as SGHRS and CDR2 as YFSETQ. The CDR3 loop spans 11 amino acids. CDR3 loop: CASSLGNEQFF.

CDR3 protein: CASSLIRVPSPLELFF. This chain uses TRBV5-5 with TRBJ2-2; TCRdb calls TRBD1, which cannot be checked without DNA. Germline values: CDR1 SGHKS, CDR2 YYEKEE (reference sequence). The CDR3 covers 16 residues.

The chain uses TRBV12-3 or TRBV12-4 and TRBJ2-7; as DNA is missing, the TRBD2 call by TCRdb cannot be tested. There are 14 residues in the CDR3. This CDR3 reads CASSVSGVAYEQYF.